The clone carrying this T cell receptor beta chain was seen once. This sample stems from a study of control samples from healthy donors and cancer patients. The CDR3 is 16 amino acids. Germline CDR1 reads LNHDA; CDR2 reads SQIVND (reference sequence). V shed 4 bases, J shed 7 bases, and the junction held 9 bases outside the gene matches. The assay was immunoSEQ multiplex PCR, and TCRdb's table has in-frame clones only and misses some. The sample shows 78,000 or so clones, more than 85% of them seen only once. This clonotype was obtained from a woman aged 45 to 65 in good health. The J gene is TRBJ2-5, the V gene TRBV19; 13 bases are shared with TRBD2. Sequenced input: blood. CDR3: CASSTGLAGREGTQYF. CDR3 sequence (DNA): TGTGCCAGTAGTACGGGACTAGCGGGACGTGAGGGGACCCAGTACTTC.